This T cell receptor (beta chain) was retrieved from a study of T cell responses to AZD1222 COVID-19 vaccine. Broader study findings: Nearly half of spike-specific TCRs reportedly go after variant regions that carry no mutations.

Sequencing used immunoSEQ multiplex PCR; TCRdb keeps in-frame clones, though not all of them. The table records about 73,000 clones, around 89% of them present only once. CDR1 and CDR2 (germline): MDHEN, SYDVKM. This CDR3 is built from 19 residues. The V and J ends lost 4 bases and 0 bases, in that order; junction bases with no gene match: 14. A word on this clone: The antigen remains undetermined.

The sample here was peripheral blood, taken on day 0 of AZD1222 vaccination. This TCR came from an adult in good health. V gene TRBV28 combines with J gene TRBJ2-3, with TRBD2 identical over 9 bases. CDR3 residues: CASSSLAGDPTSSTDTQYF. CDR3 nucleotide sequence: TGTGCCAGCAGTTCATTAGCGGGGGACCCAACCTCTAGCACAGATACGCAGTATTTT. The entire variable domain, with the rest obtained from reference TRBV28 and TRBJ2-3, is as follows: DVKVTQSSRYLVKRTGEKVFLECVQDMDHENMFWYRQDPGLGLRLIYFSYDVKMKEKGDIPEGYSVSREKKERFSLILESASTNQTSMYLCASSSLAGDPTSSTDTQYFGPGTRLTVL.